A selection of T cell receptor beta chains follows, all from one sample in a study of early T cells in non-severe SARS-CoV-2 infection. TCRdb re-derived calls from the 5' RACE reads in MiXCR, one entry per CDR3 protein. Altogether 95,000 to 110,000 distinct CDR3 sequences are present, around 10% being singletons, with the ten largest covering 7.6%. The sample taken for sequencing was whole blood. Source of these receptors: an adult who was a healthcare worker with PCR-confirmed SARS-CoV-2 infection or an uninfected control (not recorded which). CDR3s include the opening cysteine and the closing phenylalanine or tryptophan. D genes are given only for firm matches. For some rows the clone size is stated as once, few or many, or as a class when expanded; others skip it.

>TRBV7-2|TRBD1|many|18|TRBJ2-6
TGTGCCAGCAGCTTGAGGAGACAGGGGGCAGCTGGGGCCAACGTCCTGACTTTC
CASSLRRQGAAGANVLTF
>TRBV7-2|NA|NA|14|TRBJ2-3
TGTGCCAGCAGCTTAGATATGGGCACAGATACGCAGTATTTT
CASSLDMGTDTQYF
>TRBV18|NA|many|12|TRBJ2-1
TGTGCCAGCTCACCCCAGGGCCCTGAGCAGTTCTTC
CASSPQGPEQFF
>TRBV11-2|NA|many|17|TRBJ2-1
TGTGCCAGCAGCCCAGAATGGTCGGGAATGTCCTACAATGAGCAGTTCTTC
CASSPEWSGMSYNEQFF
>TRBV3-1|TRBD2|NA|16|TRBJ2-7
TGTGCCAGCAGCCAAGCAAAAGCGGGAGGGGACTACGAGCAGTACTTC
CASSQAKAGGDYEQYF
>TRBV19|NA|many|13|TRBJ2-1
TGTGCCAGTAGTATAAGAGGACAAACCTACCAGTTCTTC
CASSIRGQTYQFF
>TRBV27|NA|NA|13|TRBJ1-2
TGTGCCAGCAGTTTCGCAGGGACCTATGGCTACACCTTC
CASSFAGTYGYTF
>TRBV7-2|TRBD1|many|13|TRBJ2-7
TGTGCCAGCAGCACGACAGGGGGACACGAGCAGTACTTC
CASSTTGGHEQYF
>TRBV28|NA|few|17|TRBJ1-6
TGTGCCAGCAGTAACCAGGGCCAGAGCTCCTATAATTCACCCCTCCACTTT
CASSNQGQSSYNSPLHF
>TRBV28|NA|many|11|TRBJ2-1
TGTGCCAGCAGTACGGGGGATGAGCAGTTCTTC
CASSTGDEQFF
>TRBV6-5|TRBD2|many|16|TRBJ2-1
TGTGCCAGCAGTTACTCCGGGACTAGGGGCGGCGATGAGCAGTTCTTC
CASSYSGTRGGDEQFF
>TRBV20-1|NA|few|12|TRBJ1-5
TGCAGTGCTTCCTCAGCGGGGCAGCCCCAGCATTTT
CSASSAGQPQHF
>TRBV6-2/TRBV6-3|NA|NA|15|TRBJ2-3
TGTGCCAGCACATCACGACCACCCGGGAGTGATACGCAGTATTTT
CASTSRPPGSDTQYF
>TRBV19|NA|many|14|TRBJ2-5
TGTGCCAGTAGTATCTCCCGGGGGTGGGAGACCCAGTACTTC
CASSISRGWETQYF
>TRBV19|NA|many|10|TRBJ2-1
TGTGCCACCCGCCGGGACAAGCAGTTCTTC
CATRRDKQFF
>TRBV6-2/TRBV6-3|NA|many|15|TRBJ1-1
TGTGCCAGCAGTTACCCCCGGGACCCTCCCCCGGGAGCTTTCTTT
CASSYPRDPPPGAFF
>TRBV11-2|TRBD1|few|15|TRBJ2-7
TGTGCCAGCAGCTTAGATTTTGACAGGGCCTACGAGCAGTACTTC
CASSLDFDRAYEQYF
>TRBV12-3/TRBV12-4|NA|NA|14|TRBJ1-1
TGTGCCAGCAGTATGAGATTTTCATGGTCTGAAGCTTTCTTT
CASSMRFSWSEAFF
>TRBV12-3/TRBV12-4|TRBD1|few|14|TRBJ1-6
TGTGCCAGCACCCATGCAGGGGGGAATTCACCCCTCCACTTT
CASTHAGGNSPLHF
>TRBV18|NA|few|13|TRBJ2-3
TGTGCCAGCTCAGCGGCTAGCACAGATACGCAGTTTTTT
CASSAASTDTQFF
>TRBV28|NA|many|17|TRBJ2-3
TGTGCCAGCAGTTTAGAGGCAGGGGATTTCCGAAGTAGTACGCAGTATTTT
CASSLEAGDFRSSTQYF
>TRBV10-3|TRBD2|few|16|TRBJ2-7
TGTGCCATCAGTGCTTGGCTAGCGGGAGGCACCTACGAGCAGTACTTC
CAISAWLAGGTYEQYF
>TRBV4-3|TRBD2|NA|16|TRBJ2-1
TGCGCCAGCAGCCAAGATGCGGGGGGACTAGCCAATGAGCAGTTCTTC
CASSQDAGGLANEQFF
>TRBV20-1|NA|many|13|TRBJ1-1
TGCAGTGCTAGAGGGGCGGTGGTGACAGAAGCTTTCTTT
CSARGAVVTEAFF
>TRBV11-3|TRBD1|many|15|TRBJ2-1
TGTGCCAGCAGCTTAGATTCCGCAGGGGGCAATGAGCAGTTCTTC
CASSLDSAGGNEQFF
>TRBV12-3/TRBV12-4|NA|many|15|TRBJ2-1
TGTGCCAGCACCCTGAAGGGGAGCTCCTACAATGAGCAGTTCTTC
CASTLKGSSYNEQFF
>TRBV29-1|NA|NA|12|TRBJ2-3
TGCAGCGTTGAAGATCTTGTGGATACGCAGTATTTT
CSVEDLVDTQYF
>TRBV4-3|TRBD1|many|19|TRBJ2-1
TGCGCCAGCAGCCAAGACCTAGGGCGCGTCAGACAGGGGGCGCTTGAGCAGTTCTTC
CASSQDLGRVRQGALEQFF
>TRBV10-3|TRBD2|NA|19|TRBJ2-1
TGTGCCATCAGCCCCTTTCTAGCGGGAGGAGATAGCTCCTACAATGAGCAGTGCTTC
CAISPFLAGGDSSYNEQCF
>TRBV6-1|NA|NA|13|TRBJ1-1
TGTGCCAGCACCGGACCCATGAACACTGAAGCTTTCTTT
CASTGPMNTEAFF
>TRBV15|TRBD1|many|16|TRBJ1-1
TGTGCCACCAGCAGAGTTGGGACAGGACTCAACACTGAAGCTTTCTTT
CATSRVGTGLNTEAFF
>TRBV19|NA|NA|15|TRBJ2-1
TGTGCCAGTAGTATTCCCCCTCACTCCTACAATGAGCAGTTCTTC
CASSIPPHSYNEQFF
>TRBV9|TRBD1|once|16|TRBJ2-2
TGTGCCAGCAGCGCCCACCGGACAGGGACAACCGGGGAGCTGTTTTTT
CASSAHRTGTTGELFF
>TRBV6-6|NA|few|15|TRBJ2-7
TGTGCCAGCAGTTACTCCAGGGTGGGTCTTTACGAGCAGTACTTC
CASSYSRVGLYEQYF
>TRBV28|TRBD1|NA|17|TRBJ2-6
TGTGCCAGCAGTGGGGGACAGGGAATCTCTGGGGCCAACGTCCTGACTTTC
CASSGGQGISGANVLTF
>TRBV4-3|TRBD1|few|13|TRBJ1-2
TGCGCCAGCAGCCGTACAGGGGACTATGGCTACACCTTC
CASSRTGDYGYTF
>TRBV9|TRBD1|NA|14|TRBJ1-5
TGTGCCAGCAGCTCGGGACAGTCGGCTCAGCCCCAGCATTTT
CASSSGQSAQPQHF
>TRBV28|TRBD1|NA|15|TRBJ2-1
TGTGCCAGCAGTCACCGGGACAGGGAAAGTGGTGAGCAGTTCTTC
CASSHRDRESGEQFF
>TRBV20-1|TRBD1|many|14|TRBJ2-1
TGCAGTGCTGCCGGGACAGGGCCCCGCAATGAGCAGTTCTTC
CSAAGTGPRNEQFF
>TRBV5-1|TRBD1|many|15|TRBJ2-1
TGCGCCAGCAGCTTTTACGGGACAGGTGACAATGAGCAGTTCTTC
CASSFYGTGDNEQFF
>TRBV7-2|TRBD2|few|16|TRBJ2-1
TGTGCCAGCAGCCCGATTCGCGGACTAGGCTACAATGAGCAGTTCTTC
CASSPIRGLGYNEQFF
>TRBV7-3|TRBD2|few|18|TRBJ2-2
TGTGCCAGCAGCTTTTCAGGCGGGAGGGGAACAAACACCGGGGAGCTGTTTTTT
CASSFSGGRGTNTGELFF
>TRBV11-2|NA|many|15|TRBJ2-4
TGTGCCAGCAGATCCCACCGGTTAGCCAAAAACATTCAGTACTTC
CASRSHRLAKNIQYF
>TRBV7-9|NA|few|14|TRBJ2-1
TGTGCCAGCAGCTTTCGGCAGCTATACAATGAGCAGTTCTTC
CASSFRQLYNEQFF
>TRBV28|NA|NA|23|TRBJ2-7
TGTGCCAGCAGTTTTGGGGCCCTTTGGTTCCTCGGGGGTGGGAACTGGCCCTCCTACGAGCAGTACTTC
CASSFGALWFLGGGNWPSYEQYF
>TRBV12-3/TRBV12-4|NA|few|14|TRBJ1-4
TGTGCCAGCAGTTTCAAGGGGAGTGGTGAAAAACTGTTTTTT
CASSFKGSGEKLFF
>TRBV20-1|NA|NA|15|TRBJ2-3
TGCAGTGCCCCCCCTTCGGGCGGGCGCACAGATACGCAGTATTTT
CSAPPSGGRTDTQYF
>TRBV6-1|NA|many|15|TRBJ1-5
TGTGCCAGCAGTGTAATGGAGGGCGACAATCAGCCCCAGCATTTT
CASSVMEGDNQPQHF
>TRBV5-1|TRBD2|NA|17|TRBJ2-3
TGCGCCAGCAGCTTAACGCCAGCGGGGGAAACCACAGATACGCAGTATTTT
CASSLTPAGETTDTQYF
>TRBV5-5|NA|few|17|TRBJ2-3
TGTGCCAGCAGCTTGGGACCCGGGACCGGTAGCACAGATACGCAGTATTTT
CASSLGPGTGSTDTQYF
>TRBV7-2|NA|once|15|TRBJ2-4
TGTGCCAGCAGCCCATTTACGGTGTTATTAAACATTCAGTACTTC
CASSPFTVLLNIQYF
>TRBV20-1|NA|many|13|TRBJ2-5
TGCAGTGCTAGTCGGCGGGCCCAAGAGACCCAGTACTTC
CSASRRAQETQYF
>TRBV28|NA|few|12|TRBJ1-1
TGTGCCGCCGACCCGGGGGATACTGAAGCTTTCTTT
CAADPGDTEAFF
>TRBV18|NA|NA|13|TRBJ1-1
TGTGCCAGCTCGGAACAGGCGAACACTGAAGCTTTCTTT
CASSEQANTEAFF
>TRBV6-5|NA|NA|12|TRBJ2-7
TGTGCCAGCAGTAGGGCCTCAGGGGAGCAGTACTTC
CASSRASGEQYF